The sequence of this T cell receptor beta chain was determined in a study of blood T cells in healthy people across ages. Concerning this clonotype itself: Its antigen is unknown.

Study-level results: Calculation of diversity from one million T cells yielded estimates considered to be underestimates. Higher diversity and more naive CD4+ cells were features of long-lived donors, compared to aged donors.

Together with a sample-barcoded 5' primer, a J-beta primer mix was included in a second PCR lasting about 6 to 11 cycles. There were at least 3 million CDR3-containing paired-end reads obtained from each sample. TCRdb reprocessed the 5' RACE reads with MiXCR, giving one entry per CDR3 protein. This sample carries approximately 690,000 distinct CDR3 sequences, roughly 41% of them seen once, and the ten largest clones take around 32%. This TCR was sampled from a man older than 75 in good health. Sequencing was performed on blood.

CDR3 DNA: TGCAGCGTTGTCCCAGGGGGCGCCTATGGCTACACCTTC. Translation: CSVVPGGAYGYTF. J is TRBJ1-2 and V is TRBV29-1; TRBD1 agrees at 8 bases. Trimming cost V 4 bases and J 4 bases; bases outside gene matches: 5. The CDR3 contains 13 residues. Germline V gene sequence: CDR1 SQVTM, CDR2 ANQGSEA. The entire variable domain, with the rest obtained from reference TRBV29-1 and TRBJ1-2, is as follows: SAVISQKPSRDICQRGTSLTIQCQVDSQVTMMFWYRQQPGQSLTLIATANQGSEATYESGFVIDKFPISRPNLTFSTLTVSNMSPEDSSIYLCSVVPGGAYGYTFGSGTRLTVV.